The rows below give T cell receptor beta chains drawn from one sample of a study of cytomegalovirus exposure and HLA in healthy donors. The data were produced by immunoSEQ multiplex PCR, yet TCRdb's version contains in-frame clones alone and is incomplete. The table has 200,000 to 250,000 clones, about four fifths seen once. Sequenced material: PBMCs. These receptors were taken from a woman between 40 and 55 years old in good health and CMV-seropositive. Each CDR3 is given with its conserved first and last residue. D genes are given only for firm matches. Only part of the rows carry a size: once, few, many, or a class if the clone is expanded.

. 15 TRBJ2-1 . TRBV4-3 CASSLQGSSYNEQFF TGCGCCAGCAGCCTCCAGGGGAGCTCCTACAATGAGCAGTTCTTC
TRBD1 14 TRBJ1-2 . TRBV5-4 CASSSKQGNYGYTF TGTGCCAGCAGCTCAAAACAGGGGAACTATGGCTACACCTTC
TRBD1 14 TRBJ1-3 . TRBV7-7 CASSQTGAGNTIYF TGTGCCAGCAGCCAAACAGGGGCTGGAAACACCATATATTTT
. 13 TRBJ1-1 . TRBV6-5 CASRLSMNTEAFF TGTGCCAGCCGTTTGTCCATGAACACTGAAGCTTTCTTT
TRBD1 15 TRBJ1-6 . TRBV2 CASSQDRGKGSPLHF TGTGCCAGCAGTCAAGACAGGGGGAAGGGTTCACCCCTCCACTTT
. 13 TRBJ1-4 . TRBV11-3 CASSLEEGEKLFF TGTGCCAGCAGCTTAGAAGAGGGTGAAAAACTGTTTTTT
TRBD1 16 TRBJ1-2 . TRBV5-1 CASSLSPLQGNYGYTF TGCGCCAGCAGCTTGTCCCCTCTACAGGGGAACTATGGCTACACCTTC
TRBD2 17 TRBJ2-4 . TRBV2 CASTRGGGFIAKNIQYF TGTGCCAGCACCCGGGGGGGAGGTTTTATAGCCAAAAACATTCAGTACTTC
TRBD1 14 TRBJ2-5 . TRBV5-1 CASSSGTALSAQYF TGCGCCAGCAGCAGTGGGACAGCCCTTTCGGCCCAGTACTTC
. 12 TRBJ1-2 . TRBV29-1 CSVGQGKDGYTF TGCAGCGTTGGCCAGGGGAAGGATGGCTACACCTTC
. 16 TRBJ2-6 . TRBV7-2 CASSSTLAAGANVLTF TGTGCCAGCAGCTCAACTTTAGCGGCTGGGGCCAACGTCCTGACTTTC
TRBD1 13 TRBJ1-1 . TRBV5-1 CASSLTGDSEAFF TGCGCCAGCAGCTTGACAGGGGACTCTGAAGCTTTCTTT
. 15 TRBJ1-5 . TRBV10-3 CAISEGTYNNQPQHF TGTGCCATCAGCGAGGGGACATACAACAATCAGCCCCAGCATTTT
. 16 TRBJ2-2 . TRBV5-1 CASSLELGPHTGELFF TGCGCCAGCAGCTTGGAGCTAGGTCCTCACACCGGGGAGCTGTTTTTT
. 13 TRBJ2-7 . TRBV14 CASSQEITGEQYF TGTGCCAGCAGCCAAGAAATCACCGGCGAGCAGTACTTC
. 14 TRBJ1-2 . TRBV30 CAWTLDRLNYGYTF TGTGCCTGGACGCTCGACAGACTTAACTATGGCTACACCTTC
TRBD2 17 TRBJ2-1 once TRBV7-2 CASSLGTSGGSYNEQFF TGTGCCAGCAGCTTAGGGACTAGCGGGGGGTCTTACAATGAGCAGTTCTTC
TRBD1 15 TRBJ2-6 . TRBV27 CASSSQGAGANVLTF TGTGCCAGCAGTTCTCAGGGGGCTGGGGCCAACGTCCTGACTTTC
. 17 TRBJ2-2 . TRBV9 CASSAFGSTGSTGELFF TGTGCCAGCAGCGCCTTTGGGTCCACAGGGTCCACCGGGGAGCTGTTTTTT
TRBD2 15 TRBJ2-5 . TRBV9 CASSRRTSGRETQYF TGTGCCAGCAGCCGCCGGACTAGCGGGAGAGAGACCCAGTACTTC
TRBD1 14 TRBJ1-6 . TRBV5-4 CASSPDRGPSPLHF TGTGCCAGCAGCCCGGACAGGGGGCCTTCACCCCTCCACTTT
TRBD2 16 TRBJ2-1 once TRBV10-3 CAISESLAGGQGEQFF TGTGCCATCAGTGAGTCACTAGCGGGGGGGCAGGGTGAGCAGTTCTTC
. 14 TRBJ2-3 . TRBV7-2 CASSLEWGADTQYF TGTGCCAGCAGCCTCGAGTGGGGGGCAGATACGCAGTATTTT
. 14 TRBJ2-3 . TRBV4-1 CASSQQGSTDTQYF TGCGCCAGCAGCCAACAGGGTAGCACAGATACGCAGTATTTT